This T cell receptor beta chain was retrieved from a study of early T cells in non-severe SARS-CoV-2 infection. Study information: The sequenced material was bulk RNA from unsorted whole blood, and its chains were unpaired. Study-level points and caveats: CD4 and private specificities were missed by VDJdb matching, which favored anti-spike CD8 responses.

Each CDR3 protein is one row after TCRdb ran MiXCR on the 5' RACE reads. Among tens of thousands of distinct CDR3 sequences, roughly 13% were seen once, and the ten largest hold 9.3%. This clonotype occurred many times. Its antigen is unknown. The clonotype comes from an adult who was a healthcare worker with PCR-confirmed SARS-CoV-2 infection or an uninfected control (not recorded which). This sample comprised whole blood, obtained at baseline.

For the CDR3, the DNA is TGCAGTGGGGGAGGGCCCTCTAACTATGGCTACACCTTC. Translating it yields CSGGGPSNYGYTF. The chain couples TRBV20-1 to TRBJ1-2; D is ambiguous. Germline lookup yields CDR1 DFQATT and CDR2 SNEGSKA (reference sequence). This CDR3 contains 13 residues. The germline V and J ends were trimmed by 7 bases and 0 bases, with 12 bases remaining between them.